This T cell receptor beta chain was identified in a study of metastatic and nonmetastatic thyroid tumors. Whole-study context: The comparison covered peripheral blood and tumor or nodule tissue in malignant and benign thyroid patients.

Patients were all untreated before their thyroid surgery. In its sample, this clone was seen many times. Its cognate antigen is unknown. Germline CDR1 is MNHNS and CDR2 is SASEGT. The CDR3 runs to 15 residues. The V segment lost 5 bases and the J segment 3 bases; nucleotides outside the gene matches: 2. TCRdb re-called clones from the PCR reads using MiXCR. The sample lists 13,000 or so clones; approximately 25% were seen once. Whole-study findings and limits: Reports indicated that malignant thyroid tumors showed significantly higher TCR beta diversity than benign nodules did, in blood and tumor.

This chain joins TRBV6-1 and TRBJ2-1, with TRBD2 identical over 12 bases. The origin of this receptor is a female donor with papillary thyroid cancer or a benign thyroid nodule (not recorded which). Some clones in this sample may be carry-over from other donors' samples. The sample consisted of tumor tissue. The CDR3 DNA reads TGTGCCAGCAGTCCGACTAGCGGGGGCTACAATGAGCAGTTCTTC. The encoded protein is CASSPTSGGYNEQFF.